This entry concerns a single T cell receptor beta chain. Antigen specificity is unknown. This entry belongs to a study of T cells after posttransplantation cyclophosphamide. General study results and limits: Skin or GI-infiltrating T cells shared few TRB sequences with blood. Later post-transplant blood repertoires were often dominated by donor CD8+ memory clones.

The repertoire was sequenced with immunoSEQ multiplex PCR; TCRdb's copy has only in-frame clones and lacks some. The sample holds approximately 5,000 clones, 80% seen once. A marrow graft followed busulfan-fludarabine conditioning, with cyclophosphamide on days +3 and +4. The length of the CDR3 is 15 residues. Germline V gene lookup returns CDR1 SGHTA and CDR2 FQGNSA. Trimming shortened V by 0 bases and J by 2 bases, and 9 bases separated the two germline ends. This sequence was found in a male patient in his 50s who received an allogeneic stem cell transplant from a related donor and was CMV-positive. Certain T cells may be donor cells from the graft. The rearrangement uses TRBV7-2 and TRBJ2-3; unclear D gene. The specimen comprised PBMCs, sampled after allogeneic stem cell transplant with posttransplant cyclophosphamide. The CDR3 protein is CASSLAGYSTDTQYF. The DNA for the CDR3 is TGTGCCAGCAGCTTAGCCGGGTATTCCACAGATACGCAGTATTTT. The full variable domain, rest sourced from reference TRBV7-2 and TRBJ2-3, is GAGVSQSPSNKVTEKGKDVELRCDPISGHTALYWYRQSLGQGLEFLIYFQGNSAPDKSGLPSDRFSAERTGGSVSTLTIQRTQQEDSAVYLCASSLAGYSTDTQYFGPGTRLTVL.